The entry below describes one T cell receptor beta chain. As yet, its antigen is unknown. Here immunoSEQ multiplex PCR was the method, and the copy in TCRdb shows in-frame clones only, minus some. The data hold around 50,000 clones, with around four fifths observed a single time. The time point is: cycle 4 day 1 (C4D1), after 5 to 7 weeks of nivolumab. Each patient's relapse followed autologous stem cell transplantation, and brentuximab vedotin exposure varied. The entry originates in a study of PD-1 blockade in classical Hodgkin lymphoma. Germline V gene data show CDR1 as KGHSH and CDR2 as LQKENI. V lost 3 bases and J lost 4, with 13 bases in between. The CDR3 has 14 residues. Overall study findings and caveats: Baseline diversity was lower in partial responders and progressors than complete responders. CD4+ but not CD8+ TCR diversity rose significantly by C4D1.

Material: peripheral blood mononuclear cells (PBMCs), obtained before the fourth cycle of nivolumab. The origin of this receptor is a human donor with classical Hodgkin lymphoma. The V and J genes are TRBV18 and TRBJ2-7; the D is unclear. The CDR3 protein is CASSPYGSQYEQYF. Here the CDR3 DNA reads TGTGCCAGCTCACCTTACGGTAGCCAATACGAGCAGTACTTC.